The next 20 T cell receptor beta chains were all read from a single sample in a study of CD8 T cells in ankylosing spondylitis. The study, taken as a whole, reports: Characteristic, it appeared, of ankylosing spondylitis blood was a TCR beta motif of eight highly homologous variants.

Their cognate antigens are unknown. TCRdb fed the 5' RACE reads into MiXCR, producing one record per CDR3 protein. The data show about 500,000 distinct CDR3 sequences, with about 13% seen just once and around 6.8% held by the top ten. Specimen: blood, either unsorted or a sorted T cell fraction (not recorded which). The receptors come from a male donor with ankylosing spondylitis.

V and J are TRBV29-1 and TRBJ1-4, with 7 bases identical to TRBD1. Germline V gene data show CDR1 as SQVTM and CDR2 as ANQGSEA. The CDR3 loop spans 13 amino acids. The ends lost 6 bases at V and 4 bases at J; junction bases unmatched: 5. CDR3 nucleotide sequence: TGCAGCGTCTCTGACAGGGATAATGAAAAACTGTTTTTT. This translates into CSVSDRDNEKLFF. The complete variable domain, with remaining parts taken from reference TRBV29-1 and TRBJ1-4, reads SAVISQKPSRDICQRGTSLTIQCQVDSQVTMMFWYRQQPGQSLTLIATANQGSEATYESGFVIDKFPISRPNLTFSTLTVSNMSPEDSSIYLCSVSDRDNEKLFFGSGTQLSVL.

The chain employs TRBV12-3 or TRBV12-4 and TRBJ1-1; no reliable D call. The CDR3 has 12 residues. V was trimmed by 6 bases and J by 5 bases, leaving 10 bases between them. The CDR3 coding sequence is TGTGCCAGCAGACGGACTGGGACTGAAGCTTTCTTT. Protein: CASRRTGTEAFF.

The table lists this clonotype with many counts. J is TRBJ2-1 and V is TRBV29-1; D gene ambiguous. CDR3 length: 14 residues. The V gene's germline CDR1 is SQVTM and CDR2 ANQGSEA. The V end lost 4 bases, the J end lost 0 bases, and 10 bases lay between the germline ends. The CDR3 DNA reads as TGCAGCGTTGTATTGGGTTTCTCCTACAATGAGCAGTTCTTC. It codes for CSVVLGFSYNEQFF.

The rearrangement links TRBV3-1 to TRBJ2-1; D is perhaps TRBD2 (6 bases). The V end lost 0 bases, the J end lost 0 bases, and 12 bases lay between the germline ends. This CDR3 spans 17 amino acids. Per germline, CDR1 LGHDT and CDR2 YNNKEL (reference sequence). DNA for the CDR3: TGTGCCAGCAGCCAAGATCTGGCGGGAAACTCCTACAATGAGCAGTTCTTC. Translated, it gives CASSQDLAGNSYNEQFF.

Many counts were recorded for this clonotype. This sequence joins TRBV5-1 and TRBJ2-1; no reliable D call. Trimming stripped 4 bases from V and 1 base from J, with 9 bases between. The CDR3 runs 14 residues. The germline V gene has CDR1 SGHRS and CDR2 YFSETQ. The CDR3 nucleotides are TGCGCCAGCAGCCCCAGACCTTCCTACAATGAGCAGTTCTTC. Translating it yields CASSPRPSYNEQFF.

CDR3 region: CASSLLGMGQETQYF. The CDR3 coding sequence is TGTGCCAGCAGCTTACTTGGGATGGGGCAAGAGACCCAGTACTTC. The genes are TRBV7-9 and TRBJ2-5; no reliable D call. Germline assignment: CDR1 SEHNR and CDR2 FQNEAQ (reference sequence). The length of the CDR3 is 15 residues. V was clipped by 2 bases and J by 2 bases, with 12 bases between them.

The sample holds a few counts of this clonotype. This rearrangement joins TRBV19 to TRBJ1-3; possibly TRBD1 for D (5 bases). The length of the CDR3 is 15 residues. The V end was cut by 4 bases, the J end by 2 bases, with 12 bases between. Germline assignment: CDR1 LNHDA and CDR2 SQIVND (reference sequence). Here the CDR3 DNA reads TGTGCCAGTAGTACCTCGGACACTCCTGGAAACACCATATATTTT. It codes for CASSTSDTPGNTIYF.

This clonotype turned up a few times. The chain links TRBV18 to TRBJ2-7, with D possibly being TRBD1 or TRBD2 (5 bases each). Trimming removed 4 bases from V and 1 base from J, with 11 bases in between. Germline values: CDR1 KGHSH, CDR2 LQKENI. This CDR3 has 14 residues. The CDR3 DNA is TGTGCCAGCTCACAAAAGGGACCATCCTACGAGCAGTACGTC. It is translated as CASSQKGPSYEQYV.

V usage is TRBV5-1 and J usage is TRBJ2-3, with D uncertain. The V gene lost 4 bases and the J gene lost 6 bases, with 18 bases spanning the gap. Germline V CDR1 and CDR2: SGHRS, YFSETQ. CDR3 length equals 15 residues. The CDR3 loop reads CASSPGVRIPDTQYF. DNA of the CDR3: TGCGCCAGCAGCCCGGGTGTCAGAATCCCCGATACGCAGTATTTT.

In its sample, this clonotype was seen a few times. J is TRBJ2-4 and V is TRBV19; no clear D gene. There are 14 residues in the CDR3. From germline, CDR1 is LNHDA and CDR2 SQIVND (reference sequence). The germline V and J ends were trimmed by 7 bases and 2 bases, with 12 bases remaining between them. Here the CDR3 reads CASTGRAPKNIQYF. The CDR3, as DNA: TGTGCCAGTACCGGTCGGGCACCCAAAAACATTCAGTACTTC.

A few counts support this clonotype. The rearrangement joins TRBV7-9 to TRBJ2-1, with 8 bases fitting TRBD2. The length of the CDR3 is 15 residues. From germline, CDR1 is SEHNR and CDR2 FQNEAQ (reference sequence). V was pared by 6 bases and J by 4 bases, with 8 bases of the junction left unmatched. The CDR3, as DNA: TGTGCCAGCAGGCGAGGGACTAGTGTATACAATGAGCAGTTCTTC. This gives the protein CASRRGTSVYNEQFF.

The chain is built from TRBV5-1 and TRBJ2-1, with 8 positions matching TRBD1. Germline V gives CDR1 SGHRS, CDR2 YFSETQ. This CDR3 is built from 18 residues. V lost 4 bases to trimming and J lost 0 bases; unmatched junction nucleotides: 12. CDR3 residues: CASSIPGTGVSSYNEQFF. The DNA of the CDR3 is TGCGCCAGCAGCATTCCCGGGACAGGCGTTAGCTCCTACAATGAGCAGTTCTTC. The full variable domain, completed using reference TRBV5-1 and TRBJ2-1, is KAGVTQTPRYLIKTRGQQVTLSCSPISGHRSVSWYQQTPGQGLQFLFEYFSETQRNKGNFPGRFSGRQFSNSRSEMNVSTLELGDSALYLCASSIPGTGVSSYNEQFFGPGTRLTVL.

The chain has TRBV20-1 and TRBJ1-5; D unresolved. V was trimmed by 1 base and J by 2 bases, leaving 9 bases between them. Germline loops: CDR1 DFQATT, CDR2 SNEGSKA (reference sequence). This CDR3 comprises 14 residues. CDR3: CSARGGRGNQPQHF. CDR3 nucleotides: TGCAGTGCTAGAGGAGGGAGGGGCAATCAGCCCCAGCATTTT.

The table lists this clonotype with a few counts. The V call is TRBV29-1, the J call TRBJ2-7; 7 bases line up with TRBD2. The germline V gene encodes CDR1 SQVTM and CDR2 ANQGSEA. The CDR3 runs to 13 residues. V trimming: 5 bases; J trimming: 2 bases; junction bases outside the gene matches: 6. In DNA, the CDR3 is TGCAGCGTTTGCCGGGAGGCAACCTACGAGCAGTACTTC. Protein: CSVCREATYEQYF.

The chain employs TRBV7-2 and TRBJ2-1; D is undetermined. The CDR3 is made up of 13 amino acids. Trimming took off 5 bases at V and 4 bases at J, with 9 bases between the two ends. From germline, CDR1 is SGHTA and CDR2 FQGNSA. The CDR3 DNA follows: TGTGCCAGCAGCCAAACTACGTACAATGAGCAGTTCTTC. This sequence encodes CASSQTTYNEQFF.

Only a few counts were recorded for this clonotype. V and J are TRBV20-1 and TRBJ1-3; tentatively, D is TRBD1 (6 bases). V was cut by 6 bases and J by 9 bases, with 18 bases left in between. The CDR3 is 13 residues long. Germline CDR1 DFQATT, CDR2 SNEGSKA (reference sequence). CDR3 bases: TGCAGTGCCCCTGACAGGATTCATCGCACCATATATTTT. Encoded protein: CSAPDRIHRTIYF.

The chain joins TRBV7-6 to TRBJ2-7; D possibly corresponds to TRBD1 (5 bases). CDR1 is SGHVS and CDR2 is FNYEAQ in the germline V gene. V lost 5 bases and J lost 3, with 8 bases in between. The CDR3 covers 12 residues. The DNA of the CDR3 is TGTGCCAGCAGCCGACAGCGCTACGAGCAGTACTTC. This gives the protein CASSRQRYEQYF.

This rearrangement joins TRBV2 to TRBJ1-1; tentatively, D is TRBD1 (5 bases). Trimming stripped 5 bases from V and 3 bases from J, with 13 bases between. Germline CDR1 and CDR2: SNHLY and FYNNEI. The CDR3 consists of 14 residues. Here the CDR3 reads CASSSRARDTEAFF. CDR3 bases: TGTGCCAGCAGTTCCAGGGCCAGGGACACTGAAGCTTTCTTT.

This clonotype has just a few counts. CDR3 protein: CASSDQIGPRGGDTQYF. The CDR3 nucleotides are TGCGCCAGCAGTGACCAGATCGGGCCCCGGGGTGGAGATACGCAGTATTTT. The rearrangement uses TRBV10-1 and TRBJ2-3, with D possibly matching TRBD2 (5 bases). Per the germline V gene, CDR1 is WNHNN and CDR2 is SYGVQD (reference sequence). Trimming pared 3 bases from V and 5 bases from J, leaving 21 bases between. The CDR3 is 17 residues long.

The J gene is TRBJ1-1, the V gene TRBV25-1; 8 positions agree with TRBD1. Germline CDR1 MGHDK, CDR2 SYGVNS. Losses at the gene ends were 7 bases for V and 7 bases for J; bases not matched to a gene: 5. The CDR3 runs 12 residues. CDR3 loop: CASTQGQVEAFF. Here the CDR3 DNA reads TGTGCCAGCACCCAGGGACAGGTTGAAGCTTTCTTT.